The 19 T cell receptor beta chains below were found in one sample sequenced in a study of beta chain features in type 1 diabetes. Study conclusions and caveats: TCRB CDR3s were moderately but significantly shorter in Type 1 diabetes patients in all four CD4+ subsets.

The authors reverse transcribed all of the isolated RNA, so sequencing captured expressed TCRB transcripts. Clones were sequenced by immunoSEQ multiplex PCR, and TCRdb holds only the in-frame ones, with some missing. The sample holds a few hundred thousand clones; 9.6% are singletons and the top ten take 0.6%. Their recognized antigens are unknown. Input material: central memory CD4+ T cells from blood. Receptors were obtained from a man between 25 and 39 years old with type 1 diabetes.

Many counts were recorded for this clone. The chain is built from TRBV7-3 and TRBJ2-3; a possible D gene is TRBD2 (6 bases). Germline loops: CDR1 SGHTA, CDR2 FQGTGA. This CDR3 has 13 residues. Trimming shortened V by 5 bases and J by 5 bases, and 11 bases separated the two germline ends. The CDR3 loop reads CASSPTGGDTQYF. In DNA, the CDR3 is TGTGCCAGCAGCCCCACCGGGGGAGATACGCAGTATTTT.

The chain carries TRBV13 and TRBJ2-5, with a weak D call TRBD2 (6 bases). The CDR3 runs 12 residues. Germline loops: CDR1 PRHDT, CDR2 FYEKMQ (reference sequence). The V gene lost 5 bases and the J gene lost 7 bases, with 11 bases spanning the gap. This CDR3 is CASSRGVRTQYF. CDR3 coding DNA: TGTGCCAGCAGCCGCGGGGTGCGGACCCAGTACTTC.

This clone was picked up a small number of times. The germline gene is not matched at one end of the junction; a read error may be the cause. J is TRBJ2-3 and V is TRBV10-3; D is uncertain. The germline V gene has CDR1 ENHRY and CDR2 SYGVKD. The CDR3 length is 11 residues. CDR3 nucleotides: TGTGCCAGCAGTTACGTGGATACGCAGTATTTT. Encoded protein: CASSYVDTQYF.

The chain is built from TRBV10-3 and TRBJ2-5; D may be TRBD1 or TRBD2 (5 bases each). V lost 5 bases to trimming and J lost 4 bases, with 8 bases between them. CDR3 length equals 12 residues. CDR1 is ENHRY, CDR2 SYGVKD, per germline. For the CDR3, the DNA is TGTGCCATCAGTACTAGGGGAGAGACCCAGTACTTC. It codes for CAISTRGETQYF.

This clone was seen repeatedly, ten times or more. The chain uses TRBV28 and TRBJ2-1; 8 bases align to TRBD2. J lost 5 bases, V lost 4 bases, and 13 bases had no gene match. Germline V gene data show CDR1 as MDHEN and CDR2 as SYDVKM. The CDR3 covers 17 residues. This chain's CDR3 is CASSSPMVSGDDNEQFF. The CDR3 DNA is TGTGCCAGCAGTTCACCTATGGTTAGCGGGGATGACAATGAGCAGTTCTTC.

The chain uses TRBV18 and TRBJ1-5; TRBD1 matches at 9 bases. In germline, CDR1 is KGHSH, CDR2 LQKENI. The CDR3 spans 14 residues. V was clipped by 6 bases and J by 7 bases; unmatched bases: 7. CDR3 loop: CASSPDRGGQPQHF. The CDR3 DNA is TGTGCCAGCTCCCCTGACAGGGGGGGACAGCCCCAGCATTTT.

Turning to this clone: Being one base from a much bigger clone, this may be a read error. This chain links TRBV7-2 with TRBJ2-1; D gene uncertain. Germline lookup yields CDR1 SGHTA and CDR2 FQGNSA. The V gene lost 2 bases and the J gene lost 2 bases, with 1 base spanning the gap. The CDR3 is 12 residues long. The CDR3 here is CASSLPYNEQFF. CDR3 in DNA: TGTGCCAGCAGCTTACCCTACAATGAGCAGTTCTTC.

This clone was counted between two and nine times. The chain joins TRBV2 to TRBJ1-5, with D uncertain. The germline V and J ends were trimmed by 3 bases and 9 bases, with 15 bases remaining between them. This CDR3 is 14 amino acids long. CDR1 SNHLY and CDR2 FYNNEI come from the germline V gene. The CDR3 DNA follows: TGTGCCAGCAGTGACGGGGAGGTCTTAGGGCCCCAGCATTTT. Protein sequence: CASSDGEVLGPQHF.

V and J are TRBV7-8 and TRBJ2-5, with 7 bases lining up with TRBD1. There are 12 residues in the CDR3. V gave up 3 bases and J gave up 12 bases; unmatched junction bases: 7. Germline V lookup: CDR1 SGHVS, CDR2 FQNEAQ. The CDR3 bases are TGTGCCAGCAGCTTTGGATTCGGACAGGAGTACTTC. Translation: CASSFGFGQEYF. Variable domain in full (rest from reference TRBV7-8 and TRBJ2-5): GAGVSQSPRYKVAKRGQDVALRCDPISGHVSLFWYQQALGQGPEFLTYFQNEAQLDKSGLPSDRFFAERPEGSVSTLKIQRTQQEDSAVYLCASSFGFGQEYFGPGTRLLVL.

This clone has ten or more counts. CDR3 amino acids: CSVVGAEAFF. The DNA for the CDR3 is TGCAGCGTTGTGGGCGCTGAAGCTTTCTTT. The chain recombines TRBV29-1 with TRBJ1-1; D gene unclear. The CDR3 is 10 amino acids. Germline V gene data show CDR1 as SQVTM and CDR2 as ANQGSEA. The ends were cut back, 4 bases at V and 6 bases at J, with 6 bases in the middle.

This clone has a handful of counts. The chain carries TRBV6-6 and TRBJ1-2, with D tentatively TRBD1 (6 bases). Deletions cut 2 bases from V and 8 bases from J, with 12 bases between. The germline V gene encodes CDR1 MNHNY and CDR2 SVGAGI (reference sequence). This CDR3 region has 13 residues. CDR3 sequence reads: CASSYGTSSGYTF. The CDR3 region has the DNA TGTGCCAGCAGTTACGGGACATCAAGCGGCTACACCTTC.

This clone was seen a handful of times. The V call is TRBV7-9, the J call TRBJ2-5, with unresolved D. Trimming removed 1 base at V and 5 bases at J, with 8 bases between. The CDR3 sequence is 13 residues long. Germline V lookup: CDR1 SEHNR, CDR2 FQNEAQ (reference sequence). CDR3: CASSLDTRETQYF. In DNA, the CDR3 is TGTGCCAGCAGCTTAGATACTCGGGAGACCCAGTACTTC.

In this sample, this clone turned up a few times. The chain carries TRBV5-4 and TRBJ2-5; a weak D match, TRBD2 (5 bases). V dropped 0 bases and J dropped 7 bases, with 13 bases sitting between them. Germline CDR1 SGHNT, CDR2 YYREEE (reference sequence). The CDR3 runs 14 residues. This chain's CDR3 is CASSLGRRAATQYF. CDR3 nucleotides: TGTGCCAGCAGCTTGGGGAGGCGGGCCGCGACCCAGTACTTC.

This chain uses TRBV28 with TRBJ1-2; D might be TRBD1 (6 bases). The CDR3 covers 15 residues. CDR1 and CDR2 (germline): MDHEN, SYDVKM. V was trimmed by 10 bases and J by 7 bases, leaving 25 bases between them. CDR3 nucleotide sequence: TGTGCCATACTCTCCAGTAGGCAGGGGATACGTGGCTACACCTTC. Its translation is CAILSSRQGIRGYTF.

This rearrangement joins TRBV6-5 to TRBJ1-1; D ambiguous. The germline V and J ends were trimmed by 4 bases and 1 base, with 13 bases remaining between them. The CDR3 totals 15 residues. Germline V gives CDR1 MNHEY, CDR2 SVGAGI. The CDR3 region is CASSFPRPRNTEAFF. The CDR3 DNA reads TGTGCCAGCAGTTTCCCTAGACCGAGGAACACTGAAGCTTTCTTT.

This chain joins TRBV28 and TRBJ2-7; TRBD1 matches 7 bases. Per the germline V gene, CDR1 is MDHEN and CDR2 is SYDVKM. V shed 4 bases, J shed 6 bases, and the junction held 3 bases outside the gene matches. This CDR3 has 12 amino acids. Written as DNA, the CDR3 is TGTGCCAGCAGTTCACAGGGGCCCGAGCAGTACTTC. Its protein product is CASSSQGPEQYF.

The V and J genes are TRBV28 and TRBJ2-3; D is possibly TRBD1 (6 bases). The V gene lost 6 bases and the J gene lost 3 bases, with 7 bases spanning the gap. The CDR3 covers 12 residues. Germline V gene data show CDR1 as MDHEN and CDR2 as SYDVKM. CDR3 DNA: TGTGCCAGCAGGGGGACAACAGATACGCAGTATTTT. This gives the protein CASRGTTDTQYF.

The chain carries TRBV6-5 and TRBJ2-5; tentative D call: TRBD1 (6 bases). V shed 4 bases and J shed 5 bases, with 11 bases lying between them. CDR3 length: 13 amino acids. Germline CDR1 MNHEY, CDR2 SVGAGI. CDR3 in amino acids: CASSSEGVETQYF. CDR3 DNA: TGTGCCAGCAGTTCCGAGGGGGTCGAGACCCAGTACTTC.

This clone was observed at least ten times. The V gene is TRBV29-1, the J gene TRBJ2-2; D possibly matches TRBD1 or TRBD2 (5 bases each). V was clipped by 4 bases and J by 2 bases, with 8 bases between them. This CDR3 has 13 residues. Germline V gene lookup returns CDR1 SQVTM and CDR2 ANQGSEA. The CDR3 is CSVVGGNTGELFF. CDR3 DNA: TGCAGCGTTGTTGGGGGAAACACCGGGGAGCTGTTTTTT.